Listed below are T cell receptor beta chains from one sample, sequenced in a study of T cell changes during pregnancy in multiple sclerosis. TCRdb's table, derived via immunoSEQ multiplex PCR, lists solely in-frame clones and lacks some. This sample has approximately 23,000 clones, with 75% to 90% found just once. The input for sequencing was CD8+ T cells from peripheral blood mononuclear cells, taken in the first trimester of pregnancy. The receptors derive from a female donor with multiple sclerosis, enrolled in a pregnancy study. The CDR3 runs from the conserved cysteine through the conserved F or W. D genes are given only for firm matches. The size field is filled for only some rows; it gives once, few, many or a size class.

J | length | D | size | V | DNA | CDR3
TRBJ2-7 | 15 | - | - | TRBV18 | TGTGCCAGCTCACCCCCCCGCGGAGGTCCCCACGAGCAGTACTTC | CASSPPRGGPHEQYF
TRBJ2-3 | 19 | TRBD2 | - | TRBV7-9 | TGTGCCAGCAGCCAAGGACTAGCGGGTCCCGCACCGGGTACAGATACGCAGTATTTT | CASSQGLAGPAPGTDTQYF
TRBJ1-1 | 15 | TRBD1 | few | TRBV25-1 | TGTGCCAGCAGTGGAACAGGGGGCAGGAACACTGAAGCTTTCTTT | CASSGTGGRNTEAFF
TRBJ2-1 | 15 | TRBD2 | - | TRBV4-3 | TGCGCCAGCAGACAACAGCGGGAGTGGTACAATGAGCAGTTCTTC | CASRQQREWYNEQFF
TRBJ1-2 | 17 | TRBD1 | - | TRBV4-1 | TGCGCCAGCAGCCAACTATTACAGGGGGCGTTGGATTATGGCTACACCTTC | CASSQLLQGALDYGYTF
TRBJ2-5 | 15 | - | - | TRBV6-5 | TGTGCCAGCAGTTCGGGTAGCTCCCCACAAGAGACCCAGTACTTC | CASSSGSSPQETQYF
TRBJ2-1 | 13 | TRBD1 | once | TRBV6-5 | TGTGCCAGCAGTTACGGGACAGCCAATGAGCAGTTCTTC | CASSYGTANEQFF
TRBJ2-7 | 14 | TRBD1 | - | TRBV23-1 | TGCGCCAGCAGGGGGACAGGGAATAGCTACGAGCAGTACTTC | CASRGTGNSYEQYF
TRBJ2-3 | 16 | TRBD2 | - | TRBV15 | TGTGCCACCAGCAGAGATCGAGCGGGAGGGCCGGATACGCAGTATTTT | CATSRDRAGGPDTQYF
TRBJ2-3 | 15 | TRBD2 | - | TRBV4-1 | TGCGCCAGCAGCCAAGTCGCGGGAGTCAAAGATACGCAGTATTTT | CASSQVAGVKDTQYF
TRBJ2-3 | 13 | - | - | TRBV6-4 | TGTGCCAGCAGTGGAACGGGCACAGATACGCAGTATTTT | CASSGTGTDTQYF
TRBJ1-5 | 17 | - | - | TRBV30 | TGTGCCTGGAGTGTCTGGCAGGGCGAGGCTAGCAATCAGCCCCAGCATTTT | CAWSVWQGEASNQPQHF
TRBJ2-1 | 15 | TRBD1 | medium-sized | TRBV9 | TGTGCCAGCAGCTCGACCGGGACAGGCTACAATGAGCAGTTCTTC | CASSSTGTGYNEQFF
TRBJ2-1 | 16 | - | - | TRBV4-3 | TGCGCCAGCAGCCAAGACGGGGAGAGCTCCTACAATGAGCAGTTCTTC | CASSQDGESSYNEQFF
TRBJ2-3 | 17 | TRBD1 | - | TRBV27 | TGTGCCAGCAGTTTATCCCCCACAGGGGGCTTCACAGATACGCAGTATTTT | CASSLSPTGGFTDTQYF
TRBJ2-3 | 15 | - | - | TRBV10-3 | TGTGCCATCAGTGAACTAGATTTCGGCACAGATACGCAGTATTTT | CAISELDFGTDTQYF
TRBJ1-2 | 15 | TRBD1 | - | TRBV7-2 | TGTGCCAGCAGCTTAGACGCAGGGGGCTACTATGGCTACACCTTC | CASSLDAGGYYGYTF
TRBJ1-3 | 13 | - | - | TRBV4-1 | TGCGCCAGCAGCCAAGGGTCCTTCGGCACCATATATTTT | CASSQGSFGTIYF
TRBJ2-7 | 14 | TRBD1 | - | TRBV4-3 | TGCGCCAGCAGTCCTGGGACAGGGTCCTACGAGCAGTACTTC | CASSPGTGSYEQYF
TRBJ1-4 | 16 | - | - | TRBV4-3 | TGCGCCAGCAGCCCCCGCCCGGGAAGGACTAATGAAAAACTGTTTTTT | CASSPRPGRTNEKLFF
TRBJ2-5 | 15 | TRBD2 | once | TRBV19 | TGTGCCAGTAAACCCTCCGGGACTAGCATTGAGACCCAGTACTTC | CASKPSGTSIETQYF
TRBJ1-1 | 14 | - | - | TRBV27 | TGTGCCAGCAGTCGCCCAGGGGAAATCACTGAAGCTTTCTTT | CASSRPGEITEAFF
TRBJ2-3 | 12 | - | - | TRBV10-2 | TGCGCCAGCAGTGAGTCCGGGGATACGCAGTATTTT | CASSESGDTQYF
TRBJ1-6 | 18 | - | - | TRBV4-2 | TGTGCCAGCAGCCAAGTGCCCACCCAGGTCGGATGGAATTCACCCCTCCACTTT | CASSQVPTQVGWNSPLHF
TRBJ2-7 | 13 | TRBD1 | - | TRBV27 | TGTGCCAGCAGTTTAGGACAGGGTACCGAGCAGTACTTC | CASSLGQGTEQYF
TRBJ2-7 | 14 | - | - | TRBV29-1 | TGCAGCGTTGAGTTGGTTGGGCACAACTACGAGCAGTACTTC | CSVELVGHNYEQYF
TRBJ1-2 | 16 | TRBD1 | - | TRBV7-9 | TGTGCCAGCAGCTTATTTTTAGGGGGCACGTACTATGGCTACACCTTC | CASSLFLGGTYYGYTF
TRBJ1-5 | 14 | - | - | TRBV18 | TGTGCCAGCTCTCTACAGGGTGCGGATCAGCCCCAGCATTTT | CASSLQGADQPQHF
TRBJ2-7 | 15 | - | - | TRBV11-3 | TGTGCCAGCAGCTTAGCCGCGGGACAGATATACGAGCAGTACTTC | CASSLAAGQIYEQYF
TRBJ2-5 | 13 | TRBD1 | - | TRBV5-6 | TGTGCCAGCAGCGTGGACAGGGGCGAGACCCAGTACTTC | CASSVDRGETQYF
TRBJ2-7 | 16 | TRBD1 | - | TRBV7-9 | TGTGCCAGCAGCCCACCAAGGACAGGGAATATCAACGAGCAGTACTTC | CASSPPRTGNINEQYF
TRBJ2-3 | 18 | TRBD2 | - | TRBV4-2 | TGTGCCAGCAGCCAATTCCTAGCGGGAACTTCCCTCACAGATACGCAGTATTTT | CASSQFLAGTSLTDTQYF
TRBJ1-1 | 13 | TRBD1 | - | TRBV25-1 | TGTGCCAGCACCGGACAGGCGGGAATTGAAGCTTTCTTT | CASTGQAGIEAFF
TRBJ2-2 | 16 | TRBD2 | - | TRBV7-9 | TGTGCCAGCACCTCTATAGCGGGAGGGAACACCGGGGAGCTGTTTTTT | CASTSIAGGNTGELFF
TRBJ2-1 | 14 | TRBD1 | - | TRBV2 | TGTGCCAGCCAGGACAGGGACGCCTACAATGAGCAGTTCTTC | CASQDRDAYNEQFF
TRBJ1-5 | 15 | - | - | TRBV28 | TGTGCCAGCAGTCCGACTAATCAGAACAATCAGCCCCAGCATTTT | CASSPTNQNNQPQHF
TRBJ2-5 | 17 | - | - | TRBV4-3 | TGCGCCAGCAGCCAAGATATTGCGGGAAGGGGACAAGAGACCCAGTACTTC | CASSQDIAGRGQETQYF
TRBJ1-5 | 13 | - | once | TRBV30 | TGTGCCTGGAGTGCTGACAATAATCAGCCCCAGCATTTT | CAWSADNNQPQHF
TRBJ1-2 | 15 | - | - | TRBV10-3 | TGTGCCATCTTCCGGACGGACTGGAGGGAGTATGGCTACACCTTC | CAIFRTDWREYGYTF
TRBJ2-1 | 13 | - | - | TRBV6-1 | TGTGCCAGCAGCCCTAGCGAATACAATGAGCAGTTCTTC | CASSPSEYNEQFF
TRBJ1-1 | 14 | - | few | TRBV6-4 | TGTGCCAGCAGTGATGGGGAGGGCGGCACTGAAGCTTTCTTT | CASSDGEGGTEAFF
TRBJ2-7 | 13 | TRBD1 | - | TRBV11-2 | TGTGCCAGCAGCTTAGCCACTTTACAGGGGTTAGACTTC | CASSLATLQGLDF
TRBJ1-2 | 15 | TRBD1 | few | TRBV9 | TGTGCCAGCAGCTTTGGGACAGCCCCCCTCGTTGGCTACACCTTC | CASSFGTAPLVGYTF
TRBJ2-7 | 13 | TRBD1 | - | TRBV5-1 | TGCGCCAGCAGGGGACAGGGAGCGAACGAGCAGTACTTC | CASRGQGANEQYF
TRBJ2-7 | 14 | TRBD1 | once | TRBV6-1 | TGTGCCAGCAGCAGACAGGGGGAATTACACGAGCAGTACTTC | CASSRQGELHEQYF
TRBJ2-1 | 14 | TRBD1 | once | TRBV6-6 | TGTGCCAGCAGCCGGGACAGGGGAGAAAATGAGCAGTTCTTC | CASSRDRGENEQFF
TRBJ1-2 | 15 | - | - | TRBV19 | TGTGCCAGTAGTATAACCCGACATCTTGTCTATGGCTACACCTTC | CASSITRHLVYGYTF
TRBJ1-4 | 14 | TRBD1 | - | TRBV28 | TGTGCCAGCAGTTTGGGGACACAGGGGGAAAAACTGTTTTTT | CASSLGTQGEKLFF
TRBJ2-5 | 17 | TRBD2 | - | TRBV14 | TGTGCCAGCAGCCAAGGGCTAGCGGGGAGGAACCAAGAGACCCAGTACTTC | CASSQGLAGRNQETQYF
TRBJ2-3 | 13 | TRBD1 | - | TRBV28 | TGTGCCAGCACCGGGACAGGTCCAGATACGCAGTATTTT | CASTGTGPDTQYF
TRBJ2-1 | 17 | TRBD2 | - | TRBV19 | TGTGCCAGTAGTCTCCGGTCGCCTAGCGGGCATGACAATGAGCAGTTCTTC | CASSLRSPSGHDNEQFF
TRBJ2-5 | 13 | - | - | TRBV6-6 | TGTGCCAGCAGAAGGGAGGAACAAGAGACCCAGTACTTC | CASRREEQETQYF
TRBJ1-4 | 13 | - | - | TRBV7-9 | TGTGCCAGCAGCTTATTTGAGGATGAAAAACTGTTTTTT | CASSLFEDEKLFF
TRBJ1-4 | 15 | - | - | TRBV11-2 | TGTGCCATGCCTAGAGGGCCAGCCCTGAATGAAAAACTGTTTTTT | CAMPRGPALNEKLFF